This T cell receptor (beta chain) is from a study of CD8 T cells in ankylosing spondylitis. Study conclusions and caveats: Earlier reports found some motif variants in synovial fluid and blood in reactive arthritis. Disease-linked clones bore a CD8+ phenotype, appearing relatively rarely in peripheral blood. Apparently characteristic of ankylosing spondylitis blood was a TCR beta motif (roughly eight highly homologous variants). Matched synovial fluid from ankylosing spondylitis patients was reported to be enriched for disease-linked clones.

The V gene's germline CDR1 is PRHDT and CDR2 FYEKMQ (reference sequence). J gave up 3 bases and V 6 bases, and 7 bases lay outside the gene matches. The CDR3 has 15 amino acids. In making TCR beta libraries, quantitative 5'-RACE with molecular barcodes was used. TCRdb called the 5' RACE reads again in MiXCR, with one record for every CDR3 protein. The table records 470,000 or so distinct CDR3 sequences, roughly 26% of them present only once. Details on this clonotype: The antigen is undetermined.

Specimen: blood, either unsorted or a sorted T cell fraction (not recorded which). The clonotype was recovered from a male donor with ankylosing spondylitis. The J gene is TRBJ2-3, the V gene TRBV13; 9 positions agree with TRBD2. As DNA, the CDR3 is TGTGCCAGCAGATTTTCTAGCGGGATTACAGATACGCAGTATTTT. Translated: CASRFSSGITDTQYF.